The 2 T cell receptor beta chains below all came from one sample that was sequenced in a study of blood T cell repertoires in COVID-19. Only in-frame clones appear in the TCRdb table, and some are missing; sequencing was by immunoSEQ multiplex PCR. The sample records tens of thousands of clones, about 85% being singletons. The sequenced material came from peripheral blood. These receptors all stem from a male donor with acute or convalescent COVID-19.

J is TRBJ2-5 and V is TRBV6-6, with 8 bases aligning to TRBD2. The germline CDR1 and CDR2 sequences are MNHNY and SVGAGI (reference sequence). V lost 6 bases, J lost 2 bases, and 23 bases stayed unmatched. The CDR3 totals 20 residues. The CDR3 DNA follows: TGTGCCAGCAGCGGGGGGGGCGCCCCCCGAAAGGAAACCTTTCAAGAGACCCAGTACTTC. It specifies CASSGGGAPRKETFQETQYF.

Here the CDR3 DNA reads TGTGCCAGCAGACTAGCGCATCAAGAGACCCAGTACTTC. Amino acids: CASRLAHQETQYF. The gene calls are TRBV6-6 and TRBJ2-5; TRBD2 aligns across 7 bases. The CDR3 length is 13 residues. Per the germline V gene, CDR1 is MNHNY and CDR2 is SVGAGI (reference sequence). V was pared by 6 bases and J by 2 bases, with 3 bases of the junction left unmatched.